The sequence of this T cell receptor beta chain was determined in a study of graft-versus-host responses after intestinal transplantation. Clones were sequenced by immunoSEQ multiplex PCR, and TCRdb holds only the in-frame ones, with some missing. The repertoire includes some 83,000 clones, around 92% of them detected once, and 0.1% sits in the top ten. As regards this clone: Its antigen is still unknown.

The receptor was isolated from a human donor who received an intestinal transplant. The sequencing used unstimulated CD4+ T cells sorted from spleen or lymph node cells, collected before intestinal transplant.

The CDR3 DNA reads TGCGCCAGCAGTGAGCCGTCAGGGCAAATCCCCTACAATGAGCAGTTCTTC. It encodes CASSEPSGQIPYNEQFF. V usage is TRBV10-2 and J usage is TRBJ2-1; D is perhaps TRBD1 (5 bases). Trimming took 2 bases from V and 2 from J, leaving 16 bases between them. Germline V CDR1 and CDR2: WSHSY, SAAADI. This CDR3 contains 17 residues.